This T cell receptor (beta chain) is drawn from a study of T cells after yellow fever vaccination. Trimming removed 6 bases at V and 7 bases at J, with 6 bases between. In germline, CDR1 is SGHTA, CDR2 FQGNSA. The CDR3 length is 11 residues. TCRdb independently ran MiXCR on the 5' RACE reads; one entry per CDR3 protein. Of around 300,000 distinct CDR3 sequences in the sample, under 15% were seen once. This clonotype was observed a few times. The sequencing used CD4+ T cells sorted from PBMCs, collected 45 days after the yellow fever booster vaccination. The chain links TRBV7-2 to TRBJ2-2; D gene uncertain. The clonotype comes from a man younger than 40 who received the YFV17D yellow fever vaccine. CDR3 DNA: TGTGCCAGCAGGTTCCTCGGGGAGCTGTTTTTT. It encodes CASRFLGELFF.